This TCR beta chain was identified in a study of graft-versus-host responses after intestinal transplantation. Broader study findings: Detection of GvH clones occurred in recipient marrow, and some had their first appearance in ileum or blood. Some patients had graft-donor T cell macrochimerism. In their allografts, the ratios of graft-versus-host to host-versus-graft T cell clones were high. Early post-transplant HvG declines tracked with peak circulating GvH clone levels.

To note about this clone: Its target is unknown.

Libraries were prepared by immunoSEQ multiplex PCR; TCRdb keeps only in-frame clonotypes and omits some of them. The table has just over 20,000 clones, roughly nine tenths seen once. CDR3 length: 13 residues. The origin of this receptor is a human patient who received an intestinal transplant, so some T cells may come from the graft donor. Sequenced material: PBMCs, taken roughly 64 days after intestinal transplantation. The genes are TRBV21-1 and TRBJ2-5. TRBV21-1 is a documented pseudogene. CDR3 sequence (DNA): TGTGCCAGCAGCAAAGAGGGACGGGAGACCCAGTACTTC. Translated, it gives CASSKEGRETQYF.